This T cell receptor beta chain stems from a study of blood T cell repertoires in COVID-19. Study details: Acute and convalescent COVID-19 specimens originated in the United States, Italy and Spain.

In the original workflow: Nucleated cell counts were estimated from reference gene primer amplification. The method was immunoSEQ multiplex PCR; TCRdb's version includes in-frame clones alone and lacks a portion of them. Clonal size and the V and J genes are those of that table, whereas D and trimming came from the DNA. The sample yields about 260,000 clones, approximately 85% seen once. The specimen was peripheral blood. The sequence came from a human donor in a cohort sampled during active COVID-19.

The CDR3 is CASSRDRANEKLFF. CDR3 DNA sequence: TGTGCCAGCAGTCGAGACAGGGCTAATGAAAAACTGTTTTTT. The chain links TRBV6-5 to TRBJ1-4; 7 bases agree with TRBD1. In germline, CDR1 is MNHEY, CDR2 SVGAGI. This CDR3 is 14 amino acids long. Germline trimming cut 5 bases from V and 3 bases from J; bases unmatched to any gene: 3.